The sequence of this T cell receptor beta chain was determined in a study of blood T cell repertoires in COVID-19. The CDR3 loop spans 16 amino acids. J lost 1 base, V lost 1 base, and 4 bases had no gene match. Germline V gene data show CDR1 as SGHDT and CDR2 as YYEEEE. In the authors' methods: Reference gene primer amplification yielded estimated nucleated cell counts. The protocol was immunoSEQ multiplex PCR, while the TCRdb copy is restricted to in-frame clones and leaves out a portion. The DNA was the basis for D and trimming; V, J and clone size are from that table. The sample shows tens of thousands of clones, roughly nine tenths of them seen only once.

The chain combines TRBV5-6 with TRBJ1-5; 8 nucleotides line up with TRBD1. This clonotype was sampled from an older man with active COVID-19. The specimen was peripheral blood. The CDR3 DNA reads TGTGCCAGCAGCTTGTTCAGGGGGCTAAGCAATCAGCCCCAGCATTTT. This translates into CASSLFRGLSNQPQHF.